This TCR beta chain was identified during a study of vaccination and CD4 T cells after COVID-19. The Oncomine TCR Beta short-read assay sequenced DNA from cultured CD4+ T cells. In TCRdb, the PCR reads were re-called with MiXCR into one record per CDR3 protein. Of some 15,000 distinct CDR3 sequences listed, 43% are singletons. The sample's treatment: roughly 10-day PBMC culture with coronavirus spike peptide pools or control peptides (ViraFEST assay). Per germline, CDR1 LNHDA and CDR2 SQIVND (reference sequence). With 3 bases clipped from V and 2 bases from J, the junction kept 7 bases outside the gene matches. The CDR3 spans 15 residues. Comment on this clonotype: Its target is not known.

The V and J genes are TRBV19 and TRBJ2-7; 7 bases are a match to TRBD2. The sequencing input was cultured CD4+ T cells from blood. The receptor was derived from a human donor with COVID-19. Here the CDR3 DNA reads TGTGCCAGTAGTATTACTTGGGGGGGGACCTACGAGCAGTACTTC. It translates to CASSITWGGTYEQYF.